These 28 T cell receptor beta chains were sequenced from one sample in a study of OX40 agonist ivuxolimab in advanced cancers. TCRdb's copy holds only in-frame clones and misses some; the assay was immunoSEQ multiplex PCR. Of tens of thousands of clones listed, roughly 90% were seen once; the top ten hold 8.5% to 14%. Source: CD4+ or CD8+ T cells sorted from blood, taken in a trial of the OX40 agonist ivuxolimab. The receptors originated from an adult with an advanced solid tumor such as melanoma, head and neck, liver or kidney cancer.

The rearrangement links TRBV2 to TRBJ2-7; 8 bases are a match to TRBD2. The J segment lost 5 bases and the V segment lost 5 bases, leaving 5 bases of the junction unmatched. This CDR3 comprises 13 residues. Germline assignment: CDR1 SNHLY and CDR2 FYNNEI. CDR3 sequence reads: CASSFGGADEQYV. The CDR3 DNA sequence: TGTGCCAGCAGTTTCGGGGGGGCGGACGAGCAGTACGTC.

The chain carries TRBV13 and TRBJ1-1; D is uncertain. Deletions cut 3 bases from V and 8 bases from J, with 13 bases between. CDR3 size: 13 residues. CDR1 and CDR2 from the germline V gene are PRHDT and FYEKMQ (reference sequence). CDR3 nucleotide sequence: TGTGCCAGCAGCTTGCTCTTGATGGTGGAAGCTTTCTTT. This sequence encodes CASSLLLMVEAFF.

This chain joins TRBV19 and TRBJ1-1, with 8 bases lining up with TRBD1. With V trimmed by 3 bases and J by 1 base, 4 bases remained unmatched. The CDR3 is made up of 15 amino acids. Germline V gene sequence: CDR1 LNHDA, CDR2 SQIVND (reference sequence). CDR3 nucleotide sequence: TGTGCCAGTAGTATTTCAACAGGGGGGAACACTGAAGCTTTCTTT. As protein: CASSISTGGNTEAFF.

This chain connects TRBV27 to TRBJ2-1, with TRBD2 matching over 9 bases. From germline, CDR1 is MNHEY and CDR2 SMNVEV (reference sequence). This CDR3 spans 16 amino acids. With V trimmed by 3 bases and J by 6 bases, 9 bases remained unmatched. The CDR3: CASSLGGRVGGNEQFF. CDR3 nucleotide sequence: TGTGCCAGCAGTTTGGGCGGGAGGGTTGGAGGCAATGAGCAGTTCTTC.

In its sample, this clone was seen once. This chain links TRBV27 with TRBJ2-2; 8 bases fit TRBD1. This CDR3 contains 14 residues. The V segment lost 2 bases and the J segment 4 bases; nucleotides outside the gene matches: 0. Germline V gene sequence: CDR1 MNHEY, CDR2 SMNVEV (reference sequence). DNA of the CDR3: TGTGCCAGCAGTTTAACAGGGGGCACCGGGGAGCTGTTTTTT. It is translated as CASSLTGGTGELFF.

The chain combines TRBV6-6 with TRBJ2-5; possible D gene TRBD1, 6 bases. Trimming shortened V by 5 bases and J by 1 base, and 11 bases separated the two germline ends. CDR3 length: 14 residues. From germline, CDR1 is MNHNY and CDR2 SVGAGI (reference sequence). The CDR3 is CASSMTGIQETQYF. The CDR3, as DNA: TGTGCCAGCAGTATGACAGGCATCCAAGAGACCCAGTACTTC.

This chain joins TRBV30 and TRBJ2-7; no reliable D call. The CDR3 totals 11 residues. The V end lost 3 bases, the J end lost 4 bases, and 7 bases lay between the germline ends. The germline CDR1 and CDR2 sequences are GTSNPN and SVGIG (reference sequence). This CDR3 reads CAWRYIYEQYF. CDR3 coding DNA: TGTGCCTGGAGATACATTTACGAGCAGTACTTC.

The rearrangement uses TRBV9 and TRBJ1-2, with D unresolved. The CDR3 sequence is 11 residues long. Germline CDR1 reads SGDLS; CDR2 reads YYNGEE. V was pared by 4 bases and J by 8 bases, with 9 bases between. The CDR3 sequence: CASSTGPGYTF. The CDR3 DNA reads TGTGCCAGCAGCACCGGGCCCGGCTACACCTTC.

This chain uses TRBV5-6 with TRBJ2-3, with 12 positions matching TRBD2. CDR1 and CDR2 (germline): SGHDT, YYEEEE. V dropped 4 bases and J dropped 2; count of bases not matched to a gene: 5. This CDR3 is 16 amino acids long. Here the CDR3 DNA reads TGTGCCAGCAGCCGGCTAGCGGGGGGGAACACAGATACGCAGTATTTT. Translated, it gives CASSRLAGGNTDTQYF.

DNA for the CDR3: TGTGCCAGCAGCAGACGACAGTCCTCTGGAAACACCATATATTTT. Its translation is CASSRRQSSGNTIYF. The chain is built from TRBV13 and TRBJ1-3; D might be TRBD1 (5 bases). Germline assignment: CDR1 PRHDT and CDR2 FYEKMQ (reference sequence). CDR3 length: 15 amino acids. With 5 bases removed from V and 0 bases from J, the gap between germline ends came to 11 bases.

This clone was recorded only once. The J gene is TRBJ1-1, the V gene TRBV19; D is unclear. Germline CDR1 reads LNHDA; CDR2 reads SQIVND (reference sequence). This CDR3 has 12 residues. Trimming took 7 bases from V and 2 from J, leaving 8 bases between them. CDR3 residues: CASMYTNTEAFF. DNA for the CDR3: TGTGCCAGTATGTACACTAACACTGAAGCTTTCTTT.

The chain couples TRBV9 to TRBJ2-7, with TRBD2 matching over 12 bases. The J segment lost 0 bases and the V segment lost 4 bases, leaving 8 bases of the junction unmatched. The CDR3 is 17 amino acids. Germline CDR1 SGDLS, CDR2 YYNGEE. The CDR3: CASSPGLAGFSSYEQYF. CDR3 nucleotide sequence: TGTGCCAGCAGCCCGGGACTAGCGGGCTTTTCCTCCTACGAGCAGTACTTC.

This chain joins TRBV27 and TRBJ2-7; no firm D call. CDR3 length equals 13 residues. Germline CDR1 MNHEY, CDR2 SMNVEV (reference sequence). V lost 3 bases, J lost 2 bases, and 8 bases lay in between. CDR3 DNA sequence: TGTGCCAGCAGTTTCGGGTCAGCCTACGAGCAGTACTTC. It yields the protein CASSFGSAYEQYF.

J is TRBJ2-7 and V is TRBV2, with D maybe TRBD2 (5 bases). From germline, CDR1 is SNHLY and CDR2 FYNNEI. V lost 3 bases and J lost 7, with 13 bases in between. CDR3 length: 13 residues. The CDR3, as DNA: TGTGCCAGCAGTGACGGACTCTCGGAGGAGCAGTACGTC. Residues: CASSDGLSEEQYV.

The rearrangement links TRBV11-1 to TRBJ2-5; TRBD2 aligns across 10 bases. Germline CDR1 is SGHAT and CDR2 is FQDESV (reference sequence). This CDR3 spans 18 amino acids. Unmatched junction bases numbered 14, after V lost 5 bases and J lost 2 bases. This CDR3 is CASSPGGSGRPRQETQYF. The CDR3 coding sequence is TGTGCCAGCAGCCCAGGGGGTAGCGGGAGGCCTCGTCAAGAGACCCAGTACTTC.

This chain links TRBV7-9 with TRBJ2-7; no definite D call. The V gene lost 1 base and the J gene lost 2 bases, with 12 bases spanning the gap. Germline-derived CDR1 and CDR2 are SEHNR and FQNEAQ (reference sequence). This CDR3 has 15 amino acids. The CDR3 here is CASSLVSSGTYEQYF. The DNA of the CDR3 is TGTGCCAGCAGCTTAGTATCTTCCGGCACCTACGAGCAGTACTTC.

The J gene is TRBJ1-4, the V gene TRBV4-3; no reliable D call. The CDR3 spans 18 residues. With 0 bases removed from V and 0 bases from J, the gap between germline ends came to 14 bases. Germline-derived CDR1 and CDR2 are LGHNA and YSLEER. CDR3 loop: CASSQDQVLSSTNEKLFF. The CDR3 DNA follows: TGCGCCAGCAGCCAAGATCAGGTTCTATCCTCAACTAATGAAAAACTGTTTTTT.

The V call is TRBV7-6, the J call TRBJ2-7; D may be TRBD1 (5 bases). Trimming shortened V by 2 bases and J by 2 bases, and 22 bases separated the two germline ends. CDR1 SGHVS and CDR2 FNYEAQ come from the germline V gene. The CDR3 runs 18 residues. The CDR3 here is CASSLTPSVPGQAYEQYV. The CDR3 bases are TGTGCCAGCAGCTTAACTCCGTCTGTTCCCGGACAAGCCTACGAGCAGTACGTC.

The chain's CDR3 is CSVGALTLDNEQFF. In nucleotides, the CDR3 is TGCAGCGTTGGGGCCCTGACCCTTGACAATGAGCAGTTCTTC. The V and J genes are TRBV29-1 and TRBJ2-1, with D hard to call. V lost 4 bases and J lost 5, with 15 bases in between. CDR1 and CDR2 from the germline V gene are SQVTM and ANQGSEA. CDR3 size: 14 residues.

This rearrangement joins TRBV6-5 to TRBJ2-5; tentative D call: TRBD2 (5 bases). V was trimmed by 8 bases and J by 2 bases, leaving 9 bases between them. Germline V CDR1 and CDR2: MNHEY, SVGAGI. The CDR3 has 12 amino acids. The CDR3 DNA reads TGTGCCAGCGGCGGAGGACAAGAGACCCAGTACTTC. Protein sequence: CASGGGQETQYF.

The J gene is TRBJ2-7, the V gene TRBV28; 7 nucleotides align to TRBD2. V shed 8 bases, J shed 0 bases, and the junction held 7 bases outside the gene matches. The CDR3 covers 14 residues. The germline V gene has CDR1 MDHEN and CDR2 SYDVKM. CDR3 loop: CASRSRGSSYEQYF. CDR3 sequence (DNA): TGTGCCAGCCGATCGCGGGGGAGCTCCTACGAGCAGTACTTC.

The J gene is TRBJ2-7, the V gene TRBV28, with a tentative D call TRBD2 (6 bases). The CDR3 consists of 14 residues. Trimming shortened V by 5 bases and J by 6 bases, and 17 bases separated the two germline ends. The germline V gene has CDR1 MDHEN and CDR2 SYDVKM. CDR3 DNA sequence: TGTGCCAGCAGTCCGCTCTTGCGGGGAGGCGAGCAGTACGTC. It translates to CASSPLLRGGEQYV.

The genes are TRBV25-1 and TRBJ2-7, with 11 bases identical to TRBD2. Germline CDR1 MGHDK, CDR2 SYGVNS. The CDR3 totals 18 residues. V shed 1 base and J 2 bases; nucleotides not matched to a gene: 10. CDR3 DNA: TGTGCCAGCAGTGAATTCCGAGCGGAACTAGCGGGAGCCTACGAGCAGTACTTC. This gives the protein CASSEFRAELAGAYEQYF.

The chain links TRBV14 to TRBJ1-3; possible D gene TRBD1, 6 bases. The CDR3 covers 14 residues. Germline values: CDR1 SGHDN, CDR2 FVKESK. V was clipped by 7 bases and J by 6 bases, with 16 bases between them. The CDR3 is CASTPFSGANTIYF. CDR3 DNA: TGTGCCAGCACCCCCTTCTCGGGGGCAAACACCATATATTTT.

The rearrangement uses TRBV11-2 and TRBJ2-7, with D possibly TRBD1 on 5 matching bases. CDR3 length equals 15 residues. Germline CDR1 is SGHAT and CDR2 is FQNNGV. Between the trimmed V and J ends, which lost 2 bases and 3 bases, there was a span of 14 bases. This CDR3 reads CASSLMAPTDYEQYF. The CDR3 DNA follows: TGTGCCAGCAGCTTAATGGCCCCGACAGACTACGAGCAGTACTTC.

The J gene is TRBJ2-1, the V gene TRBV5-1, with 10 bases matching TRBD2. Germline CDR1 and CDR2: SGHRS and YFSETQ. This CDR3 contains 16 residues. J gave up 3 bases and V 4 bases, and 7 bases lay outside the gene matches. The CDR3 DNA is TGCGCCAGCAGCCGAGGACTAGCGGACCTCTACAATGAGCAGTTCTTC. Its translation is CASSRGLADLYNEQFF.

The rearrangement joins TRBV13 to TRBJ2-1; no definite D call. Trimming left V 6 bases short and J 0 bases short, with 9 bases between. Germline CDR1 and CDR2: PRHDT and FYEKMQ (reference sequence). CDR3 length equals 14 residues. CDR3 region: CASRSVASYNEQFF. CDR3 coding DNA: TGTGCCAGCAGATCAGTGGCCTCCTACAATGAGCAGTTCTTC.

The chain couples TRBV7-9 to TRBJ2-6; no definite D call. V lost 3 bases, J lost 3 bases, and 3 bases lay in between. The CDR3 contains 13 residues. Germline V gives CDR1 SEHNR, CDR2 FQNEAQ (reference sequence). This CDR3 reads CASSFFGANVLTF. CDR3 DNA sequence: TGTGCCAGCAGCTTTTTTGGGGCCAACGTCCTGACTTTC.